Each of the 25 T cell receptor beta chains below was sequenced from the same sample in a study of CD8+ T cells in alopecia areata. Treatment in this sample: oral pan-JAK inhibitor, 5-10 mg twice daily. In each case, RNA was isolated and then reverse transcribed into cDNA as the sequencing template. Repertoires were generated with immunoSEQ multiplex PCR, while TCRdb's copy carries only in-frame clones and drops some. Here the sample spans about 270,000 clones, over 45% being singletons. This specimen was CD4+ T cells sorted from blood, taken at week 52, from a patient treated with tofacitinib. All receptors derive from a human donor with alopecia areata.

V gene TRBV7-9 combines with J gene TRBJ1-2; possibly TRBD1 for D (5 bases). V lost 4 bases to trimming and J lost 0 bases, with 9 bases between them. The CDR3 is 14 residues long. The germline CDR1 and CDR2 sequences are SEHNR and FQNEAQ (reference sequence). CDR3 sequence (DNA): TGTGCCAGCAGCTCGGGACTTTCTAACTATGGCTACACCTTC. Protein product: CASSSGLSNYGYTF.

The J gene is TRBJ1-5, the V gene TRBV30; tentatively, D is TRBD1 (5 bases). The CDR3 sequence is 15 residues long. Trimming pared 1 base from V and 4 bases from J, leaving 14 bases between. Germline V gives CDR1 GTSNPN, CDR2 SVGIG (reference sequence). The CDR3 region is CAWSDGTRENQPQHF. DNA for the CDR3: TGTGCCTGGAGTGACGGGACCCGGGAGAATCAGCCCCAGCATTTT.

The CDR3 DNA follows: TGTGCCAGCAGTACCGACCGAAGCTCCTACAATGAGCAGTTCTTC. This codes for CASSTDRSSYNEQFF. The rearrangement joins TRBV27 to TRBJ2-1, with no clear D. The CDR3 length is 15 residues. CDR1 is MNHEY and CDR2 is SMNVEV in the germline V gene (reference sequence). V lost 5 bases to trimming and J lost 0 bases, with 11 bases between them.

The chain has TRBV6-6 and TRBJ1-6; D is ambiguous. Deletions cut 5 bases from V and 9 bases from J, with 5 bases between. The CDR3 is 11 residues long. In germline, CDR1 is MNHNY, CDR2 SVGAGI (reference sequence). Written as DNA, the CDR3 is TGTGCCAGCAGTACCGGTTCACCCCTCCACTTT. It translates to CASSTGSPLHF.

The chain carries TRBV7-2 and TRBJ1-6, with D possibly being TRBD1 (5 bases). V lost 6 bases and J 7 bases, leaving 13 bases between the germline ends. Germline V lookup: CDR1 SGHTA, CDR2 FQGNSA. CDR3 size: 14 residues. The CDR3 DNA reads TGTGCCAGCAGGTCCGGGGGGTCGAATTCACCCCTCCACTTT. As protein: CASRSGGSNSPLHF.

This clone was recorded a few times. The chain carries TRBV25-1 and TRBJ1-6; D remains unclear. The V end was cut by 2 bases, the J end by 8 bases, with 13 bases between. The CDR3 length is 15 residues. The germline V gene encodes CDR1 MGHDK and CDR2 SYGVNS. The CDR3 nucleotides are TGTGCCAGCAGTGAAGGAGGGTTTGCCGATTCACCCCTCCACTTT. This gives the protein CASSEGGFADSPLHF.

This clone occurred once. The rearrangement links TRBV30 to TRBJ2-3, with D possibly matching TRBD2 (5 bases). The CDR3 covers 14 residues. V was pared by 5 bases and J by 4 bases, with 16 bases between. Germline CDR1 reads GTSNPN; CDR2 reads SVGIG (reference sequence). This CDR3 is CAWSPLAISDTQYF. The CDR3 coding sequence is TGTGCCTGGTCGCCTCTAGCTATTTCAGATACGCAGTATTTT.

V is TRBV15 and J is TRBJ2-3, with D maybe TRBD2 (6 bases). The germline CDR1 and CDR2 sequences are LNHNV and YYDKDF (reference sequence). Trimming removed 3 bases at V and 2 bases at J, with 18 bases between. The length of the CDR3 is 17 residues. The CDR3 loop is CATSRRRGGAHTDTQYF. CDR3 coding DNA: TGTGCCACCAGCAGGAGGCGGGGTGGGGCACACACAGATACGCAGTATTTT.

In nucleotides, the CDR3 is TGTGCCTGGAGTGCAGGGATCCTTAAAACTGAAGCTTTCTTT. Amino acid sequence: CAWSAGILKTEAFF. V and J are TRBV30 and TRBJ1-1, with D perhaps TRBD1 (5 bases). Per germline, CDR1 GTSNPN and CDR2 SVGIG (reference sequence). The V and J ends lost 1 base and 5 bases respectively, with 14 bases between them. The CDR3 runs to 14 residues.

J is TRBJ2-7 and V is TRBV29-1; no clear D gene. CDR3 length equals 14 residues. V shed 4 bases and J shed 0 bases, with 13 bases lying between them. Per the germline V gene, CDR1 is SQVTM and CDR2 is ANQGSEA. DNA for the CDR3: TGCAGCGTTGTCGTCAGAGAAAGCTCCTACGAGCAGTACTTC. This translates into CSVVVRESSYEQYF.

The chain is built from TRBV9 and TRBJ1-6; D not resolved. The ends were cut back, 0 bases at V and 7 bases at J, with 8 bases in the middle. Germline loops: CDR1 SGDLS, CDR2 YYNGEE. The CDR3 loop spans 14 amino acids. In DNA, the CDR3 is TGTGCCAGCAGCGTAGGCACGTTGAATTCACCCCTCCACTTT. It yields the protein CASSVGTLNSPLHF.

This clone was recorded a few times. This chain links TRBV5-1 with TRBJ2-7; D is uncertain. The CDR3 loop spans 15 amino acids. V dropped 0 bases and J dropped 5 bases, with 15 bases sitting between them. The germline V gene has CDR1 SGHRS and CDR2 YFSETQ. The CDR3 sequence: CASSLDIGNYDEQYF. CDR3 nucleotides: TGCGCCAGCAGCTTGGACATCGGTAACTACGACGAGCAGTACTTC.

V gene TRBV7-8 combines with J gene TRBJ1-1; D is ambiguous. CDR3 length: 13 residues. Trimming shortened V by 5 bases and J by 1 base, and 8 bases separated the two germline ends. CDR1 is SGHVS, CDR2 FQNEAQ, per germline. CDR3 nucleotide sequence: TGTGCCAGCAGCCCCCGCAGGAACACTGAAGCTTTCTTT. As protein: CASSPRRNTEAFF.

In nucleotides, the CDR3 is TGCAGCGTTGAAAGGCAGAACACTGAAGCTTTCTTT. This encodes CSVERQNTEAFF. The rearrangement uses TRBV29-1 and TRBJ1-1; D is unclear. This CDR3 has 12 amino acids. The V end was cut by 2 bases, the J end by 1 base, with 5 bases between. Germline CDR1 reads SQVTM; CDR2 reads ANQGSEA.

The V and J genes are TRBV7-2 and TRBJ2-5; no definite D call. Germline V gene sequence: CDR1 SGHTA, CDR2 FQGNSA. This CDR3 spans 14 amino acids. V was cut by 1 base and J by 5 bases, with 11 bases left in between. The CDR3, as DNA: TGTGCCAGCAGCTTAGGTCACAGTGGGGAGACCCAGTACTTC. This encodes CASSLGHSGETQYF.

This clone was counted a few times. V and J are TRBV29-1 and TRBJ2-7; D may be TRBD2 (6 bases). The ends were cut back, 4 bases at V and 4 bases at J, with 14 bases in the middle. The CDR3 totals 13 residues. Germline loops: CDR1 SQVTM, CDR2 ANQGSEA. The CDR3 sequence is CSVGGVPGYEQYF. The CDR3, as DNA: TGCAGCGTTGGCGGGGTCCCGGGGTACGAGCAGTACTTC.

This chain joins TRBV5-1 and TRBJ1-2, with D possibly matching TRBD1 (5 bases). Per the germline V gene, CDR1 is SGHRS and CDR2 is YFSETQ. Trimming removed 0 bases at V and 1 base at J, with 10 bases between. The CDR3 runs 15 residues. The CDR3 protein is CASSLGQTINYGYTF. The CDR3 nucleotides are TGCGCCAGCAGCTTGGGACAGACGATTAACTATGGCTACACCTTC.

V is TRBV29-1 and J is TRBJ2-2, with a tentative D call TRBD1 (6 bases). The germline CDR1 and CDR2 sequences are SQVTM and ANQGSEA. V dropped 2 bases and J dropped 4 bases, with 11 bases sitting between them. The CDR3 is 14 residues long. In DNA, the CDR3 is TGCAGCGTTGAATGGGGGCAAGCCACCGGGGAGCTGTTTTTT. Protein sequence: CSVEWGQATGELFF.

This clone showed up just a few times. The gene calls are TRBV29-1 and TRBJ1-1; no clear D gene. The CDR3 is made up of 13 amino acids. With 6 bases removed from V and 1 base from J, the gap between germline ends came to 12 bases. The germline V gene has CDR1 SQVTM and CDR2 ANQGSEA. DNA of the CDR3: TGCAGCGTAGACACCGCAAAGAACACTGAAGCTTTCTTT. Translation: CSVDTAKNTEAFF.

The chain carries TRBV5-1 and TRBJ2-5; 7 bases line up with TRBD1. J lost 2 bases, V lost 6 bases, and 4 bases had no gene match. The germline CDR1 and CDR2 sequences are SGHRS and YFSETQ. The CDR3 is 13 amino acids. This CDR3 is CASNRDSQETQYF. DNA of the CDR3: TGCGCCAGCAATCGGGACAGTCAAGAGACCCAGTACTTC.

This rearrangement joins TRBV5-6 to TRBJ2-4; D is undetermined. V lost 0 bases, J lost 10 bases, and 8 bases lay in between. The CDR3 length is 12 residues. CDR1 is SGHDT, CDR2 YYEEEE, per germline. This chain's CDR3 is CASSLDQEIQYF. CDR3 nucleotides: TGTGCCAGCAGCTTGGATCAGGAAATTCAGTACTTC.

V and J are TRBV29-1 and TRBJ2-3; 7 bases match TRBD1. V shed 7 bases and J 4 bases; nucleotides not matched to a gene: 17. CDR3 length: 16 amino acids. Germline V gene sequence: CDR1 SQVTM, CDR2 ANQGSEA. CDR3 loop: CSAALKPTGMADTQYF. The CDR3 region has the DNA TGCAGCGCTGCTCTGAAACCGACAGGGATGGCAGATACGCAGTATTTT.

The V gene is TRBV5-1, the J gene TRBJ2-3; D may be TRBD1 (5 bases). Trimming cost V 4 bases and J 11 bases, with 23 bases left between them. The CDR3 loop spans 15 amino acids. Germline assignment: CDR1 SGHRS and CDR2 YFSETQ. The CDR3 region is CASSLRQSPYEWQYF. In DNA, the CDR3 is TGCGCCAGCAGCCTCCGACAGAGTCCTTATGAGTGGCAGTATTTT.

CDR3 DNA: TGTGCCTGGAGCGGCGGCTATCCGAGAGAGACCCAGTACTTC. Translated: CAWSGGYPRETQYF. The rearrangement links TRBV30 to TRBJ2-5, with unresolved D. The germline V and J ends were trimmed by 3 bases and 4 bases, with 15 bases remaining between them. The CDR3 runs to 14 residues. CDR1 and CDR2 from the germline V gene are GTSNPN and SVGIG (reference sequence). Full variable domain (remainder filled in from reference TRBV30 and TRBJ2-5): SQTIHQWPATLVQPVGSPLSLECTVEGTSNPNLYWYRQAAGRGLQLLFYSVGIGQISSEVPQNLSASRPQDRQFILSSKKLLLSDSGFYLCAWSGGYPRETQYFGPGTRLLVL.

This clone was picked up a small number of times. The J gene is TRBJ2-3, the V gene TRBV7-2; D is perhaps TRBD2 (6 bases). Germline values: CDR1 SGHTA, CDR2 FQGNSA. V lost 1 base and J 3 bases, leaving 8 bases between the germline ends. CDR3 size: 14 residues. The CDR3 protein is CASSLGLGTDTQYF. The CDR3 coding sequence is TGTGCCAGCAGCTTAGGACTAGGAACAGATACGCAGTATTTT. Combining the CDR3 with reference TRBV7-2 and TRBJ2-3 gives the whole variable domain GAGVSQSPSNKVTEKGKDVELRCDPISGHTALYWYRQSLGQGLEFLIYFQGNSAPDKSGLPSDRFSAERTGGSVSTLTIQRTQQEDSAVYLCASSLGLGTDTQYFGPGTRLTVL.